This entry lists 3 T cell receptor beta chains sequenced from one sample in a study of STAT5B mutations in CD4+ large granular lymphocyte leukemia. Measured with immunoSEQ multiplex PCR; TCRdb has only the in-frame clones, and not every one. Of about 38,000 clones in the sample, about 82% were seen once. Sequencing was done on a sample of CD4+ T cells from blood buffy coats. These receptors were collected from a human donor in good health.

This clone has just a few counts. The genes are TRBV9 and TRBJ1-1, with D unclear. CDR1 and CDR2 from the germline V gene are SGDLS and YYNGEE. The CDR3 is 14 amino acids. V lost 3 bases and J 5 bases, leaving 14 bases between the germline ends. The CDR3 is CASSALTPGTEAFF. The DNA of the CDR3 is TGTGCCAGCAGCGCCCTTACGCCTGGGACTGAAGCTTTCTTT.

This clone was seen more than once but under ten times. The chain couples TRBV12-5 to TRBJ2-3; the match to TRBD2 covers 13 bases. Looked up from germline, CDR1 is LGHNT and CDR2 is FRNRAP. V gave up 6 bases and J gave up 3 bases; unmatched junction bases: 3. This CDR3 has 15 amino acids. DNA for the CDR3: TGTGCTAGTGGACTAGCGGGAGGGGCGACAGATACGCAGTATTTT. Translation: CASGLAGGATDTQYF.

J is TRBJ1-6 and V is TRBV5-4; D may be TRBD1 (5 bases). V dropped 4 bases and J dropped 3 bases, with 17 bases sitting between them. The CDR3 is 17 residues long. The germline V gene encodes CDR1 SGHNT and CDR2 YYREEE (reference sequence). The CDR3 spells CASSPRGRDGYNSPLHF. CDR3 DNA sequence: TGTGCCAGCAGCCCTCGGGGGAGGGACGGCTATAATTCACCCCTCCACTTT.